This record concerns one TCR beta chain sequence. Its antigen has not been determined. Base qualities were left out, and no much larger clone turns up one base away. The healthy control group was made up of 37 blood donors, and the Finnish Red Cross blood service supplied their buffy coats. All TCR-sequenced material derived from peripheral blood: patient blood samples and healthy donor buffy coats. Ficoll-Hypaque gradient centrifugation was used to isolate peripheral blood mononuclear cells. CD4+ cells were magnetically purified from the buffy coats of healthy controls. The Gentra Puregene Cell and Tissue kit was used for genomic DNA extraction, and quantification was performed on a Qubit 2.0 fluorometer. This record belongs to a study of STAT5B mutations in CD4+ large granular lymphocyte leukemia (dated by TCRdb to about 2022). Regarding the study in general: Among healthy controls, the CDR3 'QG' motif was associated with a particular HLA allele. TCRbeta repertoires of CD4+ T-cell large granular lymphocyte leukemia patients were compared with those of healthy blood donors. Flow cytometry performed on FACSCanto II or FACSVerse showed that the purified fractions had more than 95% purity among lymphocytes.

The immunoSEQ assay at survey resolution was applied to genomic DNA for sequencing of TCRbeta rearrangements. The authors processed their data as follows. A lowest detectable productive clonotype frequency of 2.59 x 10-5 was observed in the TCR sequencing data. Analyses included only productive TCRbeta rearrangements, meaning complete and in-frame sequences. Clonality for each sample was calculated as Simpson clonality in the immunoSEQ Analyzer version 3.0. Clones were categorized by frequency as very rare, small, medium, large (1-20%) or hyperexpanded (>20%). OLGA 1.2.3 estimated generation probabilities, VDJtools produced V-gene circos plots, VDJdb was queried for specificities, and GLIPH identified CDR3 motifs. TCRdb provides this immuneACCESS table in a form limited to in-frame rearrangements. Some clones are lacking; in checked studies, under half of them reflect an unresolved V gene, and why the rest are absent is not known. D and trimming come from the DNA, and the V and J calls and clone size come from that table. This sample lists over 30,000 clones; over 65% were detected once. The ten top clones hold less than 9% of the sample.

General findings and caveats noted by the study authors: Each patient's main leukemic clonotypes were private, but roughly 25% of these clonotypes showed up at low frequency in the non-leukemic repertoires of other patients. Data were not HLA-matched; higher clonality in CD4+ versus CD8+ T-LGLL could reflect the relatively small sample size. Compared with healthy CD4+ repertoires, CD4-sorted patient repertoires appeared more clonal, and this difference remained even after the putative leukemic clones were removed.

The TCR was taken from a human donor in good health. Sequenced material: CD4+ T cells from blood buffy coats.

This receptor has the CDR3 CASSGTDRPQSPLHF. The bases read TGTGCCAGCAGTGGGACGGACAGGCCCCAATCACCCCTCCACTTT. The chain joins TRBV25-1 to TRBJ1-6; TRBD1 aligns with 7 central bases. Measured from the cysteine to the phenylalanine, the CDR3 is 15 residues long. The entry retains the CDR3 DNA only, 45 bases that are in frame from base 1. CDR1 and CDR2 (MGHDK, SYGVNS) derive from the germline V gene. V is trimmed back by 4 bases and J by 10 bases, and the junction contains 10 bases that no gene match accounts for.